A single T cell receptor beta chain is shown here with its context. Using immunoSEQ multiplex PCR, the repertoire was profiled, and TCRdb retains in-frame clones only, with some absent. The sample includes just over 150,000 clones, roughly 90% seen only once; the top ten take about 6.3%. Trimming pared 3 bases from V and 7 bases from J, leaving 16 bases between. The CDR3 spans 14 residues. Germline V CDR1 and CDR2: SGDLS, YYNGEE. The data stem from a study of blood T cell repertoires in COVID-19. This TCR derives from a woman aged 45-65 years who had recovered from COVID-19. Sequenced sample: PBMCs or T cells enriched from blood (not recorded which). This sequence joins TRBV9 and TRBJ1-1; D perhaps matches TRBD1 (5 bases). The CDR3 spells CASSARWGVGEAFF. In DNA form, the CDR3 reads TGTGCCAGCAGCGCGAGGTGGGGGGTGGGTGAAGCTTTCTTT.